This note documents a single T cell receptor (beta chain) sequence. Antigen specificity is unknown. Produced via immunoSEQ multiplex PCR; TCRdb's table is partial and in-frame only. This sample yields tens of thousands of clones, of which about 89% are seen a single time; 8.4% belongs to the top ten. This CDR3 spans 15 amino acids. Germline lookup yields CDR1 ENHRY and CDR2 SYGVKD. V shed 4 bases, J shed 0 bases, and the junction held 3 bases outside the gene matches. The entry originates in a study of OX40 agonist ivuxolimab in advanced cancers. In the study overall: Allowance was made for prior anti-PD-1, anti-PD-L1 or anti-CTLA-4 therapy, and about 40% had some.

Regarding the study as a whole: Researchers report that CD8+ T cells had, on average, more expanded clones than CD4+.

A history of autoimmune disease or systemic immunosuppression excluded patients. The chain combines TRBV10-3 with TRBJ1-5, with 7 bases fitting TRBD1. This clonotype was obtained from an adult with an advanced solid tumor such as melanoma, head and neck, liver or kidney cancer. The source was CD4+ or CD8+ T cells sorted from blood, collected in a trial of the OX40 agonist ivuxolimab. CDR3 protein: CAISVGTASNQPQHF. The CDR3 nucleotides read TGTGCCATCAGTGTCGGGACAGCTAGCAATCAGCCCCAGCATTTT.